These 17 T cell receptor beta chains originate from one sample sequenced in a study of cytomegalovirus exposure and HLA in healthy donors. The study ran its PCR with 60 Vbeta and 13 Jbeta primers. Assay used: immunoSEQ multiplex PCR; TCRdb lists only in-frame clones, some missing. The table shows over 150,000 clones, with about 76% occurring only once. The sample was PBMCs. The origin of the receptors is a male donor in good health and CMV-seropositive.

This chain joins TRBV19 and TRBJ1-4; D unclear. Trimming left V 4 bases short and J 0 bases short, with 12 bases between. This CDR3 region has 16 residues. The V gene's germline CDR1 is LNHDA and CDR2 SQIVND (reference sequence). The CDR3 bases are TGTGCCAGTAGTACTAGTTCAGAGCCAACTAATGAAAAACTGTTTTTT. Amino acids: CASSTSSEPTNEKLFF.

This clone was observed a single time. The rearrangement links TRBV7-6 to TRBJ2-3, with D uncertain. This CDR3 comprises 13 residues. With 0 bases removed from V and 3 bases from J, the gap between germline ends came to 4 bases. CDR1 and CDR2 (germline): SGHVS, FNYEAQ. The CDR3 bases are TGTGCCAGCAGCTTAGCTCGGACAGATACGCAGTATTTT. It specifies CASSLARTDTQYF.

The chain employs TRBV9 and TRBJ1-4, with D tentatively TRBD1 (5 bases). Trimming took 0 bases from V and 0 from J, leaving 9 bases between them. Germline assignment: CDR1 SGDLS and CDR2 YYNGEE. This CDR3 is built from 16 residues. CDR3 DNA: TGTGCCAGCAGCGTAGGGACATTTTCAACTAATGAAAAACTGTTTTTT. It is translated as CASSVGTFSTNEKLFF.

The J gene is TRBJ2-7, the V gene TRBV9; 7 bases agree with TRBD2. This CDR3 has 14 residues. Germline assignment: CDR1 SGDLS and CDR2 YYNGEE. With V trimmed by 0 bases and J by 3 bases, 3 bases remained unmatched. This CDR3 is CASSVGGGFYEQYF. In DNA form, the CDR3 reads TGTGCCAGCAGCGTAGGGGGGGGATTCTACGAGCAGTACTTC.

The rearrangement uses TRBV6-5 and TRBJ1-2, with 8 bases aligning to TRBD1. CDR1 MNHEY and CDR2 SVGAGI come from the germline V gene. The CDR3 is 12 amino acids. The CDR3 region is CATTTGDYGYTF. The CDR3 DNA sequence: TGTGCAACAACGACAGGGGACTATGGCTACACCTTC.

This clone occurred a few times. V and J are TRBV4-1 and TRBJ2-2, with D hard to call. V was pared by 0 bases and J by 7 bases, with 3 bases between. Per the germline V gene, CDR1 is MGHRA and CDR2 is YSYEKL. The CDR3 sequence is 12 residues long. In nucleotides, the CDR3 is TGCGCCAGCAGCCAAGACATCGGGGAGCTGTTTTTT. This gives the protein CASSQDIGELFF.

V is TRBV6-1 and J is TRBJ1-5; possibly TRBD1 for D (5 bases). The germline V and J ends were trimmed by 1 base and 0 bases, with 16 bases remaining between them. CDR1 and CDR2 from the germline V gene are MNHNS and SASEGT. The CDR3 spans 18 residues. The CDR3 DNA follows: TGTGCCAGCAGTGAAGTTGGGTTGGGGCCGTATAGCAATCAGCCCCAGCATTTT. It specifies CASSEVGLGPYSNQPQHF.

This rearrangement joins TRBV10-1 to TRBJ1-5, with D possibly TRBD1 on 6 matching bases. Trimming cost V 3 bases and J 5 bases, with 17 bases left between them. The CDR3 loop spans 16 amino acids. CDR1 and CDR2 (germline): WNHNN, SYGVQD (reference sequence). Here the CDR3 reads CASSDYRVPKDQPQHF. CDR3 DNA sequence: TGCGCCAGCAGTGACTACAGGGTCCCAAAGGATCAGCCCCAGCATTTT.

Notes on this clone: An end of the junction differs from the germline gene, which may be a read error. The V call is TRBV7-8, the J call TRBJ1-1; tentative D call: TRBD1 (6 bases). Per the germline V gene, CDR1 is SGHVS and CDR2 is FQNEAQ. The CDR3 covers 16 residues. CDR3 DNA sequence: TGTGCCAGCAGCGTAGCTAACAGGGCGAGTTACACTGAAGCTTTCTTT. It is translated as CASSVANRASYTEAFF.

The CDR3 coding sequence is TGTGCCAGCAGCCTGGGACAGGCCAGCTCCTACAATGAGCAGTTCTTC. It encodes CASSLGQASSYNEQFF. The chain joins TRBV7-3 to TRBJ2-1; 8 bases align to TRBD1. Germline-derived CDR1 and CDR2 are SGHTA and FQGTGA. With V trimmed by 5 bases and J by 0 bases, 6 bases remained unmatched. The CDR3 is 16 residues long. The variable domain in full, completed from reference TRBV7-3 and TRBJ2-1, reads GAGVSQTPSNKVTEKGKYVELRCDPISGHTALYWYRQSLGQGPEFLIYFQGTGAADDSGLPNDRFFAVRPEGSVSTLKIQRTERGDSAVYLCASSLGQASSYNEQFFGPGTRLTVL.

The chain recombines TRBV25-1 with TRBJ2-1, with D tentatively TRBD2 (6 bases). The CDR3 has 15 residues. V lost 4 bases, J lost 6 bases, and 16 bases lay in between. Looked up from germline, CDR1 is MGHDK and CDR2 is SYGVNS. The CDR3 protein is CASSVRLAGGNEQFF. The CDR3 region has the DNA TGTGCCAGCAGTGTCCGGCTAGCCGGGGGCAATGAGCAGTTCTTC.

This clone has more than one count but fewer than ten. V is TRBV19 and J is TRBJ1-1, with TRBD1 identical over 7 bases. The CDR3 totals 12 residues. V shed 7 bases and J 7 bases; nucleotides not matched to a gene: 6. Germline V lookup: CDR1 LNHDA, CDR2 SQIVND (reference sequence). In DNA form, the CDR3 reads TGTGCCAGTATGGAGGGGGCGAATGAAGCTTTCTTT. Protein: CASMEGANEAFF.

The chain joins TRBV5-4 to TRBJ2-7; unclear D gene. This CDR3 has 11 residues. The V end lost 6 bases, the J end lost 3 bases, and 7 bases lay between the germline ends. CDR1 is SGHNT and CDR2 is YYREEE in the germline V gene (reference sequence). This chain's CDR3 is CASTRGYEQYF. DNA of the CDR3: TGTGCCAGCACCCGAGGCTACGAGCAGTACTTC.

The chain has TRBV27 and TRBJ2-7; 7 bases line up with TRBD2. CDR3 length: 12 residues. Germline CDR1 and CDR2: MNHEY and SMNVEV (reference sequence). The trim removed 8 bases at V and 0 bases at J, leaving 1 base unmatched. The CDR3 DNA reads as TGTGCCAGCCGCGGGGGCTCCTACGAGCAGTACTTC. Protein: CASRGGSYEQYF.

The rearrangement uses TRBV9 and TRBJ2-3; a weak D match, TRBD2 (5 bases). Per germline, CDR1 SGDLS and CDR2 YYNGEE. This CDR3 is built from 16 residues. V lost 0 bases and J lost 0, with 11 bases in between. CDR3 nucleotides: TGTGCCAGCAGCGTAGAGGCTAGCTCTAGCACAGATACGCAGTATTTT. It is translated as CASSVEASSSTDTQYF.

There are a few counts of this clone. This chain uses TRBV6-1 with TRBJ1-2; D possibly corresponds to TRBD1 (6 bases). With 10 bases removed from V and 8 bases from J, the gap between germline ends came to 14 bases. The length of the CDR3 is 11 residues. Germline-derived CDR1 and CDR2 are MNHNS and SASEGT. The CDR3 region has the DNA TGTGCCACCCAGACTGGGGGCGGCTACACCTTC. It specifies CATQTGGGYTF.

In this sample, this clone turned up a few times. This chain joins TRBV11-2 and TRBJ2-1, with D maybe TRBD2 (5 bases). Trimming took off 2 bases at V and 6 bases at J, with 17 bases between the two ends. The CDR3 extends over 16 amino acids. Germline V gene lookup returns CDR1 SGHAT and CDR2 FQNNGV. The CDR3 loop reads CASSLSRGLLLNEQFF. Written as DNA, the CDR3 is TGTGCCAGCAGCTTAAGTCGAGGACTCCTACTCAATGAGCAGTTCTTC.